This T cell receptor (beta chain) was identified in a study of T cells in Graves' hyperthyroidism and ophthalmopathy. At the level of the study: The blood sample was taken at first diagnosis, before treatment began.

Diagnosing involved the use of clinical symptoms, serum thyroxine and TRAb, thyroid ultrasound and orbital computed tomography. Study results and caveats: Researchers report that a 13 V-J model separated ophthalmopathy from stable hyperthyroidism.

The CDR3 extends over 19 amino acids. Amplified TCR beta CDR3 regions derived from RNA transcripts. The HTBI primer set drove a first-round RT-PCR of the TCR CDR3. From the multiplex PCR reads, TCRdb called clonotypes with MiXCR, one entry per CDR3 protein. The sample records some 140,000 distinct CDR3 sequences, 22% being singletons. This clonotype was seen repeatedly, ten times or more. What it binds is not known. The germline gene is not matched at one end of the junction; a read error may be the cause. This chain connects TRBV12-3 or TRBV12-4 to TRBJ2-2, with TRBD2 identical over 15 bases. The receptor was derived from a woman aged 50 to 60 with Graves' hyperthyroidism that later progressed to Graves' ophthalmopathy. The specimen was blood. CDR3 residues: CASSWTGLAGGPNTGELFF. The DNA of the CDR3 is TGTGCCAGCAGTTGGACAGGACTAGCGGGAGGGCCAAACACCGGGGAGCTATTTTTT.